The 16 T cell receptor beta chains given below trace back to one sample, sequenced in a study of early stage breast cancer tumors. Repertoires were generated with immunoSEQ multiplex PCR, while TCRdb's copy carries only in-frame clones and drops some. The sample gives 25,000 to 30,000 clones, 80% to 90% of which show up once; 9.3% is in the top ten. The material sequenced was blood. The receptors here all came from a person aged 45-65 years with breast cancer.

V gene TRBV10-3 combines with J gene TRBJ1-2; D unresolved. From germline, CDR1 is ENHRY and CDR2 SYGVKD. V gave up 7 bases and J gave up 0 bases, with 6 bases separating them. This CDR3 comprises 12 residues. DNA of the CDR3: TGTGCCATCACAGAAACTAACTATGGCTACACCTTC. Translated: CAITETNYGYTF.

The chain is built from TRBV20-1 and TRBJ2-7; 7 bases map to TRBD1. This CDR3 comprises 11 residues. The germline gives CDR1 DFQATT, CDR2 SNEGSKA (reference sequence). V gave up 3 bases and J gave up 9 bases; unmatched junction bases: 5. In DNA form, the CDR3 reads TGCAGTGCTAGTCAAGGACAGGCGCAGTACTTC. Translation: CSASQGQAQYF.

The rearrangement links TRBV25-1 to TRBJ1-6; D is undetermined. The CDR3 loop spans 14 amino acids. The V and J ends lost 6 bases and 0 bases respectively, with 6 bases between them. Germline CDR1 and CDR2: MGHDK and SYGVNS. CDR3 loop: CASSQSSYNSPLHF. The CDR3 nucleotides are TGTGCCAGCAGCCAGAGCTCCTATAATTCACCCCTCCACTTT.

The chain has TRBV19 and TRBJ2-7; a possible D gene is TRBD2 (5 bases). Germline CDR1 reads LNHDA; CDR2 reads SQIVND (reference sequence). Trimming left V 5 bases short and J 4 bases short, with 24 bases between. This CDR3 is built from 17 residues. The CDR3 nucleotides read TGTGCCAGTAGTCCCCAGGACTCTCCGGTTTCTTTGTACGAGCAGTACTTC. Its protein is CASSPQDSPVSLYEQYF.

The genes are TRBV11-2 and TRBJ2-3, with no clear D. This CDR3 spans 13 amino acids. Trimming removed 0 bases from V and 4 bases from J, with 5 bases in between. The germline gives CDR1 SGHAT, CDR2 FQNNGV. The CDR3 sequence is CASSLDPADTQYF. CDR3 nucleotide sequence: TGTGCCAGCAGCTTAGATCCGGCAGATACGCAGTATTTT.

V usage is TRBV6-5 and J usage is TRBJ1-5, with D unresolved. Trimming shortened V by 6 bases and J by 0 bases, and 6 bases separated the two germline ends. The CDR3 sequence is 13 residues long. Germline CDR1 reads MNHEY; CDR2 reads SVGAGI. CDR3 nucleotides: TGTGCCAGCAGGAGGAATAGCAATCAGCCCCAGCATTTT. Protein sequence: CASRRNSNQPQHF.

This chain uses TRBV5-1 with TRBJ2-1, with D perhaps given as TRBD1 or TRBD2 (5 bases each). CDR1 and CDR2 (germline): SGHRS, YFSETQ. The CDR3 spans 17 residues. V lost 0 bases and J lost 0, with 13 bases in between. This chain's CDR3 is CASSLAGHPSSYNEQFF. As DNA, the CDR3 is TGCGCCAGCAGCTTGGCGGGGCATCCGAGCTCCTACAATGAGCAGTTCTTC.

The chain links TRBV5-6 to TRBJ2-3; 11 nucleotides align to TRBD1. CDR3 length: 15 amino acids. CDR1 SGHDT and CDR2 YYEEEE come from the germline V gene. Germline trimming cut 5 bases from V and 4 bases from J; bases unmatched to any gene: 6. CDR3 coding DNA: TGTGCCAGCAGATACGGACAGGGGGCTCCAGATACGCAGTATTTT. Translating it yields CASRYGQGAPDTQYF.

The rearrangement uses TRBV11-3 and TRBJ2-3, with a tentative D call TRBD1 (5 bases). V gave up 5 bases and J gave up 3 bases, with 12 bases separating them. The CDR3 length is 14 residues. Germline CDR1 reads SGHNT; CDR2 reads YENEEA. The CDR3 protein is CASSLSRATDTQYF. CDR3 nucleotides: TGTGCCAGCAGCCTAAGCAGGGCGACAGATACGCAGTATTTT.

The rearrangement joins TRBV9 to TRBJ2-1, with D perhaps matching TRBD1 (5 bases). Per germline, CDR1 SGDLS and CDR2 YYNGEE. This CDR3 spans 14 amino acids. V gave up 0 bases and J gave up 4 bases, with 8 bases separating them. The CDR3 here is CASSVDSGYNEQFF. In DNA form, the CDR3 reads TGTGCCAGCAGCGTAGATTCAGGGTACAATGAGCAGTTCTTC.

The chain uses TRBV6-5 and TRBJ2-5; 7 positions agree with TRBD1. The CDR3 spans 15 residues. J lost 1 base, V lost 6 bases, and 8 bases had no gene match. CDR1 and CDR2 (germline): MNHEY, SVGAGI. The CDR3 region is CASSRSGDSQETQYF. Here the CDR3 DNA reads TGTGCCAGCAGCCGATCCGGGGACAGCCAAGAGACCCAGTACTTC.

The CDR3 here is CASSYNGANVLTF. CDR3 nucleotides: TGTGCCAGCAGTTATAATGGGGCCAACGTCCTGACTTTC. The V and J genes are TRBV6-5 and TRBJ2-6; no firm D call. The length of the CDR3 is 13 residues. CDR1 is MNHEY, CDR2 SVGAGI, per germline. Trimming took 3 bases from V and 3 from J, leaving 3 bases between them.

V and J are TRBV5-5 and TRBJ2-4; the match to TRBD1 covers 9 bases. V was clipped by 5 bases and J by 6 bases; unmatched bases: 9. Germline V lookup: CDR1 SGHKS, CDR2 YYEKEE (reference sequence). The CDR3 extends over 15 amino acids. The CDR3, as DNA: TGTGCCAGCAGATGGACAGGGGATTGGGTAAACATTCAGTACTTC. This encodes CASRWTGDWVNIQYF.

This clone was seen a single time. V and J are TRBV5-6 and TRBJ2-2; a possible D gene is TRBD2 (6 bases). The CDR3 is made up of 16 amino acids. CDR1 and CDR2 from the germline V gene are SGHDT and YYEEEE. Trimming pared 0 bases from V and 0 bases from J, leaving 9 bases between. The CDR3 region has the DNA TGTGCCAGCAGCTTGGAAGGCGGGGCGAACACCGGGGAGCTGTTTTTT. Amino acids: CASSLEGGANTGELFF.

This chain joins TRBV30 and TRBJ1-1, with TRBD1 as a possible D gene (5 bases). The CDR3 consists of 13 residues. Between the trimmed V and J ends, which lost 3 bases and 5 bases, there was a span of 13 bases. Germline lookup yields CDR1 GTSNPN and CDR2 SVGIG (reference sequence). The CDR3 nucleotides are TGTGCCTGGAGGCGGGGGGGAGGGACTGAAGCTTTCTTT. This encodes CAWRRGGGTEAFF.

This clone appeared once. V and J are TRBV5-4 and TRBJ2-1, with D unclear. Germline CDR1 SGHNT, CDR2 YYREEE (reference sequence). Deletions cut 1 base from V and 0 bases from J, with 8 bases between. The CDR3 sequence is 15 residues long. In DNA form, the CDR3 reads TGTGCCAGCAGCTTGTCGACAAGCTCCTACAATGAGCAGTTCTTC. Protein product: CASSLSTSSYNEQFF.